The 8 T cell receptor beta chains below all came from one sample that was sequenced in a study of control samples from healthy donors and cancer patients. Repertoires were generated with immunoSEQ multiplex PCR, while TCRdb's copy carries only in-frame clones and drops some. The profile shows roughly 170,000 clones, roughly 92% of them singletons. The sample taken for sequencing was blood. Receptors were obtained from a woman aged 18-29 years in good health.

The V call is TRBV7-9, the J call TRBJ2-5, with TRBD2 as a possible D gene (7 bases). The CDR3 spans 18 residues. CDR1 is SEHNR and CDR2 is FQNEAQ in the germline V gene (reference sequence). Trimming pared 4 bases from V and 0 bases from J, leaving 21 bases between. CDR3 amino acids: CASSSFGEGGPNQETQYF. CDR3 sequence (DNA): TGTGCCAGCAGCTCCTTCGGGGAGGGGGGGCCGAACCAAGAGACCCAGTACTTC. Together with reference TRBV7-9 and TRBJ2-5, the CDR3 gives the full variable domain: DTGVSQNPRHKITKRGQNVTFRCDPISEHNRLYWYRQTLGQGPEFLTYFQNEAQLEKSRLLSDRFSAERPKGSFSTLEIQRTEQGDSAMYLCASSSFGEGGPNQETQYFGPGTRLLVL.

The J gene is TRBJ1-1, the V gene TRBV6-5, with no clear D. Germline V gene data show CDR1 as MNHEY and CDR2 as SVGAGI. CDR3 size: 14 residues. Trimming removed 2 bases at V and 7 bases at J, with 14 bases between. The DNA for the CDR3 is TGTGCCAGCAGTTACCCCTCCATGAATGGTGAAGCTTTCTTT. It codes for CASSYPSMNGEAFF.

This chain connects TRBV6-5 to TRBJ1-2, with TRBD1 as a possible D gene (5 bases). CDR1 is MNHEY and CDR2 is SVGAGI in the germline V gene. The length of the CDR3 is 13 residues. The V and J ends lost 6 bases and 0 bases respectively, with 8 bases between them. The CDR3 region is CASSRQTNYGYTF. For the CDR3, the DNA is TGTGCCAGCAGCCGACAGACTAACTATGGCTACACCTTC.

The rearrangement joins TRBV27 to TRBJ1-2; TRBD1 might be the D (6 bases). V shed 3 bases and J shed 7 bases, with 12 bases lying between them. The length of the CDR3 is 13 residues. Germline CDR1 is MNHEY and CDR2 is SMNVEV (reference sequence). The DNA of the CDR3 is TGTGCCAGCAGTTTCTCCGGACAGACTGGCTACACCTTC. It encodes CASSFSGQTGYTF.

This chain connects TRBV4-2 to TRBJ2-1, with D possibly called TRBD1 or TRBD2 (5 bases each). V dropped 0 bases and J dropped 9 bases, with 15 bases sitting between them. Germline V CDR1 and CDR2: LGHNA, YNFKEQ. The CDR3 loop spans 15 amino acids. The CDR3 region has the DNA TGTGCCAGCAGCCAAGATCTCGAGGCTGGGGGTGAGCAGTTCTTC. This translates into CASSQDLEAGGEQFF.

Comment on this clone: The sample carries other DNA sequences with the same CDR3. The J gene is TRBJ1-5, the V gene TRBV19; D is ambiguous. The CDR3 contains 15 residues. V lost 6 bases, J lost 2 bases, and 14 bases lay in between. Germline V lookup: CDR1 LNHDA, CDR2 SQIVND (reference sequence). As DNA, the CDR3 is TGTGCCAGTAGCCAAGACCGCGACGGCAATCAGCCCCAGCATTTT. This encodes CASSQDRDGNQPQHF.

The chain has TRBV11-2 and TRBJ1-4; D gene unclear. This CDR3 region has 14 residues. Trimming left V 4 bases short and J 6 bases short, with 12 bases between. Looked up from germline, CDR1 is SGHAT and CDR2 is FQNNGV. CDR3 nucleotides: TGTGCCAGCAGCTCCAGCCGGCTCGATGAAAAACTGTTTTTT. It encodes CASSSSRLDEKLFF.

The chain joins TRBV15 to TRBJ1-1; D gene ambiguous. The germline V gene encodes CDR1 LNHNV and CDR2 YYDKDF (reference sequence). Trimming took off 5 bases at V and 2 bases at J, with 15 bases between the two ends. The CDR3 length is 15 residues. The CDR3 DNA sequence: TGTGCCACCAGCGACCCCGCGGGAGAAAACACTGAAGCTTTCTTT. Translation: CATSDPAGENTEAFF.